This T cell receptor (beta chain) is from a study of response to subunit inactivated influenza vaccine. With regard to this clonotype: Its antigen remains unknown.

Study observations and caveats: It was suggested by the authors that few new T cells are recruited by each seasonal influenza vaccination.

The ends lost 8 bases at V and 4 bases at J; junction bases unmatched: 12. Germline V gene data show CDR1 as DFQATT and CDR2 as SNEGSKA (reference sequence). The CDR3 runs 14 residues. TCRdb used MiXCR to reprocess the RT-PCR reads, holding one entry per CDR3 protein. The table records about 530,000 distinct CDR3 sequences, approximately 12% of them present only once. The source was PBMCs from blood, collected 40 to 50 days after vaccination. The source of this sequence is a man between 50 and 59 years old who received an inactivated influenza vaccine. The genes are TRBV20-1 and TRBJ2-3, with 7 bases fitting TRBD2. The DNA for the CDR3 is TGCAGTCTGTCGAATAGCGGGTTATCAGATACGCAGTATTTT. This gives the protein CSLSNSGLSDTQYF.